Presented here are 7 T cell receptor beta chains from one specimen sequenced in a study of T-cell memory formation after mild COVID-19. TCRdb analysed the 5' RACE reads with MiXCR anew, one entry per CDR3 protein. The data show fewer than 300,000 distinct CDR3 sequences, 16% seen once. The sequenced sample consisted of PBMCs or a T cell subset sorted from them (not recorded which). These receptors came from a man between 18 and 35 years old who had mild COVID-19 (a few samples of this study predate the infection). Cell type and time point are not known.

This clonotype was counted between two and nine times. This chain links TRBV20-1 with TRBJ1-1; D call uncertain. V lost 7 bases and J lost 5, with 8 bases in between. In germline, CDR1 is DFQATT, CDR2 SNEGSKA (reference sequence). This CDR3 region has 10 residues. CDR3 nucleotides: TGCAGTGTTAGGAGTACTGAAGCTTTCTTT. Its translation is CSVRSTEAFF.

CDR3: CASSSGTPSDTQYF. CDR3 in DNA: TGTGCCAGCAGCTCCGGGACTCCTTCAGATACGCAGTATTTT. The chain uses TRBV7-6 and TRBJ2-3; perhaps TRBD2 as D (6 bases). This CDR3 spans 14 amino acids. Trimming took 4 bases from V and 4 from J, leaving 12 bases between them. Germline V gene lookup returns CDR1 SGHVS and CDR2 FNYEAQ. The entire variable domain, with the rest obtained from reference TRBV7-6 and TRBJ2-3, is as follows: GAGVSQSPRYKVTKRGQDVALRCDPISGHVSLYWYRQALGQGPEFLTYFNYEAQQDKSGLPNDRFSAERPEGSISTLTIQRTEQRDSAMYRCASSSGTPSDTQYFGPGTRLTVL.

This clonotype was seen many times. This sequence joins TRBV9 and TRBJ2-1; D gene unclear. Germline CDR1 reads SGDLS; CDR2 reads YYNGEE. This CDR3 is built from 12 residues. V gave up 0 bases and J gave up 8 bases, with 6 bases separating them. The DNA of the CDR3 is TGTGCCAGCAGCGTAGAAGGGTATGAGCAGTTCTTC. Translating gives CASSVEGYEQFF.

The chain has TRBV5-5 and TRBJ1-2; D not certain. The V gene lost 8 bases and the J gene lost 5 bases, with 16 bases spanning the gap. The CDR3 consists of 13 residues. The germline V gene has CDR1 SGHKS and CDR2 YYEKEE (reference sequence). CDR3 protein: CASRVRPTYGYTF. The CDR3 region has the DNA TGTGCCAGTAGGGTCCGCCCGACTTATGGCTACACCTTC.

J is TRBJ2-7 and V is TRBV7-2; possibly TRBD1 for D (6 bases). The CDR3 totals 13 residues. V shed 4 bases and J shed 6 bases, with 13 bases lying between them. Germline-derived CDR1 and CDR2 are SGHTA and FQGNSA. CDR3 sequence reads: CASSSRQGSEQYV. In DNA, the CDR3 is TGTGCCAGCAGCTCGAGGCAGGGGTCCGAGCAGTACGTC.

The genes are TRBV7-8 and TRBJ1-1, with D perhaps matching TRBD1 (6 bases). The CDR3 is 15 amino acids. Trimming cost V 5 bases and J 1 base, with 14 bases left between them. From germline, CDR1 is SGHVS and CDR2 FQNEAQ. CDR3 sequence (DNA): TGTGCCAGCAGCCCGTCTTTGGGGGCGAACACTGAAGCTTTCTTT. Residues: CASSPSLGANTEAFF.

This clonotype was counted between two and nine times. V usage is TRBV3-1 and J usage is TRBJ2-7; D unclear. V lost 4 bases, J lost 2 bases, and 12 bases lay in between. The germline V gene encodes CDR1 LGHDT and CDR2 YNNKEL (reference sequence). This CDR3 contains 14 residues. DNA for the CDR3: TGTGCCAGCAGCCCCTTCCCGCTCACCTACGAGCAGTACTTC. It is translated as CASSPFPLTYEQYF.